Listed here is a single T cell receptor beta chain. This record belongs to a study of blood T cell repertoires in COVID-19. The wider study: Donors in the United States, Italy and Spain gave samples during acute or convalescent COVID-19.

Methods used by the authors: Researchers report that nucleated cell counts were estimated from reference gene primer amplification. Generated by immunoSEQ multiplex PCR, the TCRdb table keeps only in-frame clones and is missing some. The DNA was the basis for D and trimming; V, J and clone size are from that table. The data show roughly 280,000 clones, just under 90% seen once. Clinical history reported by participants formed the basis on which cohorts were assigned. CDR1 is SGHAT, CDR2 FQNNGV, per germline. The CDR3 contains 17 residues. V lost 0 bases and J 6 bases, leaving 18 bases between the germline ends.

The chain joins TRBV11-2 to TRBJ2-1; D possibly corresponds to TRBD2 (6 bases). Sequenced: PBMCs or T cells enriched from blood (not recorded which). This receptor was obtained from a woman in her twenties or thirties with acute COVID-19. CDR3 region: CASSLDPPASASNEQFF. The CDR3 DNA reads TGTGCCAGCAGCTTAGATCCCCCTGCTAGCGCCTCCAATGAGCAGTTCTTC.